Following are 19 T cell receptor beta chains from one sample sequenced in a study of blood T cell repertoires in COVID-19. The method was immunoSEQ multiplex PCR; TCRdb's version includes in-frame clones alone and lacks a portion of them. Of approximately 90,000 clones listed, approximately 90% are singletons. Sequences were obtained from peripheral blood. These receptors originate from a man aged 60-69 years with acute or convalescent COVID-19.

The V gene is TRBV10-3, the J gene TRBJ2-7; a weak D match, TRBD1 (5 bases). Deletions cut 5 bases from V and 4 bases from J, with 9 bases between. There are 12 residues in the CDR3. Germline V gene lookup returns CDR1 ENHRY and CDR2 SYGVKD. The CDR3 sequence is CAISNTGYEQYF. As DNA, the CDR3 is TGTGCCATCAGTAATACAGGATACGAGCAGTACTTC.

The chain has TRBV12-5 and TRBJ2-5; TRBD2 might be the D (6 bases). CDR3 length: 16 residues. V lost 1 base and J lost 5, with 17 bases in between. In germline, CDR1 is LGHNT, CDR2 FRNRAP. The CDR3 loop reads CASGLAMWGEWETQYF. DNA for the CDR3: TGTGCTAGTGGTTTGGCAATGTGGGGGGAGTGGGAGACCCAGTACTTC.

The chain joins TRBV12-3 or TRBV12-4 to TRBJ2-7; 9 bases align to TRBD1. There are 13 residues in the CDR3. The trim removed 5 bases at V and 2 bases at J, leaving 1 base unmatched. The CDR3 is CASSGTGTYEQYF. The CDR3 coding sequence is TGTGCCAGCAGTGGGACAGGGACCTACGAGCAGTACTTC.

The J gene is TRBJ1-3, the V gene TRBV30; no reliable D call. The CDR3 is 12 residues long. Per the germline V gene, CDR1 is GTSNPN and CDR2 is SVGIG (reference sequence). V gave up 2 bases and J gave up 3 bases, with 5 bases separating them. CDR3 protein: CAWSPHGNTIYF. The CDR3 DNA follows: TGTGCCTGGAGTCCCCATGGAAACACCATATATTTT.

This clone was detected once. The chain combines TRBV9 with TRBJ2-3; D ambiguous. V was cut by 4 bases and J by 4 bases, with 7 bases left in between. This CDR3 comprises 12 residues. Germline assignment: CDR1 SGDLS and CDR2 YYNGEE. Here the CDR3 DNA reads TGTGCCAGCAGCCTAGTCGCAGATACGCAGTATTTT. It translates to CASSLVADTQYF.

The genes are TRBV5-1 and TRBJ2-2; perhaps TRBD1 as D (6 bases). V lost 4 bases and J lost 2, with 15 bases in between. The CDR3 consists of 16 residues. Germline V lookup: CDR1 SGHRS, CDR2 YFSETQ. This CDR3 reads CASSLTGVLNTGELFF. CDR3 bases: TGCGCCAGCAGCCTGACAGGAGTACTTAACACCGGGGAGCTGTTTTTT.

V usage is TRBV3-1 (or the pseudogene TRBV3-2) and J usage is TRBJ2-3; the D gene is possibly TRBD2 (5 bases). V lost 1 base and J 7 bases, leaving 15 bases between the germline ends. This CDR3 contains 15 residues. Germline V CDR1 and CDR2: LGHDT, YNNKEL (reference sequence). The CDR3 spells CASSQVAGTGNTQYF. The CDR3 DNA reads as TGTGCCAGCAGCCAAGTGGCGGGTACGGGGAATACGCAGTATTTT.

V usage is TRBV2 and J usage is TRBJ1-5; TRBD1 aligns across 9 bases. Germline lookup yields CDR1 SNHLY and CDR2 FYNNEI. The CDR3 is made up of 15 amino acids. Trimming cost V 5 bases and J 7 bases; bases outside gene matches: 9. The CDR3 bases are TGTGCCAGCAGTCAACAGGGGGCCAAGGGACAGCCCCAGCATTTT. It translates to CASSQQGAKGQPQHF.

J is TRBJ2-7 and V is TRBV3-1 (or the pseudogene TRBV3-2); TRBD2 might be the D (5 bases). Germline CDR1 LGHDT, CDR2 YNNKEL (reference sequence). Trimming pared 2 bases from V and 7 bases from J, leaving 15 bases between. The CDR3 has 14 residues. The CDR3 nucleotides are TGTGCCAGCAGCCAAACCGTGAGTTCGGGGGAGCAGTACTTC. Translated: CASSQTVSSGEQYF.

The V call is TRBV6-5, the J call TRBJ2-1; 13 nucleotides match TRBD2. The V gene end was trimmed by 0 bases and the J gene end by 7 bases; junction bases not matched to a gene: 3. The length of the CDR3 is 16 residues. The germline CDR1 and CDR2 sequences are MNHEY and SVGAGI. The CDR3 nucleotides read TGTGCCAGCAGTTACTCGCCGGGACTAGCGGGAAATGAGCAGTTCTTC. This translates into CASSYSPGLAGNEQFF.

As DNA, the CDR3 is TGTGCCAGCAGTCCATTTGGAACTAGCGGGGGGACTTACAATGAGCAGTTCTTC. Translating gives CASSPFGTSGGTYNEQFF. The V call is TRBV28, the J call TRBJ2-1, with 12 bases matching TRBD2. The junction had 12 bases not matched to a gene; V was cut back by 5 bases and J by 4 bases. The CDR3 has 18 amino acids. Germline CDR1 and CDR2: MDHEN and SYDVKM.

The chain employs TRBV6-1 and TRBJ1-2, with a possible D match to TRBD1 (6 bases). The CDR3 consists of 14 residues. The V gene lost 2 bases and the J gene lost 0 bases, with 7 bases spanning the gap. Germline assignment: CDR1 MNHNS and CDR2 SASEGT. CDR3 amino acids: CASSEPGANYGYTF. CDR3 DNA: TGTGCCAGCAGTGAACCAGGGGCTAACTATGGCTACACCTTC.

This clone is a singleton in its sample. The CDR3 sequence: CASSLGGRHSNQPQHF. The CDR3 DNA reads TGTGCCAGCAGCTTGGGTGGTAGACATAGCAATCAGCCCCAGCATTTT. The chain is built from TRBV5-6 and TRBJ1-5; D is unclear. This CDR3 is built from 16 residues. V was clipped by 0 bases and J by 0 bases, with 10 bases between them. Germline values: CDR1 SGHDT, CDR2 YYEEEE.

CDR3 region: CALGRRNPEKLFF. The CDR3 DNA follows: TGTGCCCTTGGACGGAGGAATCCGGAAAAACTGTTTTTT. V and J are TRBV30 and TRBJ1-4; D unresolved. The V end lost 8 bases, the J end lost 8 bases, and 18 bases lay between the germline ends. The CDR3 contains 13 residues. CDR1 is GTSNPN and CDR2 is SVGIG in the germline V gene (reference sequence).

The chain recombines TRBV5-1 with TRBJ1-2, with D maybe TRBD1 (5 bases). CDR1 is SGHRS, CDR2 YFSETQ, per germline. The CDR3 is made up of 15 amino acids. The ends were cut back, 0 bases at V and 5 bases at J, with 14 bases in the middle. The CDR3 bases are TGCGCCAGCAGCTTGGAACCGACAGCTCAATATGGCTACACCTTC. This sequence encodes CASSLEPTAQYGYTF.

CDR3 DNA sequence: TGTGCCAGCAGTTACGGGAGGAGTTTAGCTGGAAACACCATATATTTT. This codes for CASSYGRSLAGNTIYF. V usage is TRBV6-5 and J usage is TRBJ1-3; D remains ambiguous. There are 16 residues in the CDR3. Germline-derived CDR1 and CDR2 are MNHEY and SVGAGI. V lost 2 bases to trimming and J lost 2 bases, with 13 bases between them.

CDR3 loop: CASSQEVRAKGTEAFF. In nucleotides, the CDR3 is TGTGCCAGCAGCCAAGAGGTCAGGGCGAAGGGCACTGAAGCTTTCTTT. The J gene is TRBJ1-1, the V gene TRBV4-2; TRBD1 is a possible D gene (5 bases). Germline loops: CDR1 LGHNA, CDR2 YNFKEQ. The CDR3 spans 16 residues. Trimming shortened V by 0 bases and J by 4 bases, and 15 bases separated the two germline ends.

This clone has only one observation. V and J are TRBV5-1 and TRBJ1-2, with D perhaps matching TRBD1 (5 bases). V lost 3 bases, J lost 8 bases, and 14 bases lay in between. The CDR3 consists of 13 residues. The germline CDR1 and CDR2 sequences are SGHRS and YFSETQ. CDR3 amino acids: CASSWLQASGYTF. DNA for the CDR3: TGCGCCAGCAGCTGGTTACAGGCGAGCGGCTACACCTTC. Filled out from reference TRBV5-1 and TRBJ1-2, the complete variable domain reads KAGVTQTPRYLIKTRGQQVTLSCSPISGHRSVSWYQQTPGQGLQFLFEYFSETQRNKGNFPGRFSGRQFSNSRSEMNVSTLELGDSALYLCASSWLQASGYTFGSGTRLTVV.

This clone was found once. The rearrangement uses TRBV9 and TRBJ2-5, with a possible D match to TRBD1 (6 bases). The CDR3 is 13 amino acids. Trimming pared 2 bases from V and 4 bases from J, leaving 9 bases between. Germline CDR1 reads SGDLS; CDR2 reads YYNGEE. For the CDR3, the DNA is TGTGCCAGCAGCGTCCGGGACATAGAGACCCAGTACTTC. Residues: CASSVRDIETQYF.